This T cell receptor beta chain was found in a study of chemoradiotherapy in HPV16-positive cancers. For the study at large: Candidate HPV-specific clones and shared TCR motifs came from a couple of HPV16-positive patients.

Clones were sequenced by immunoSEQ multiplex PCR, and TCRdb holds only the in-frame ones, with some missing. The sample contains tens of thousands of clones, approximately 88% of which appear only once. As to this clone: Its target is not known.

Study-level findings and limits: Only a couple of HPV16-positive patients supplied the functional HPV-specificity definition. Candidate HPV-specific clones and E7-related TCR motifs grew in tumor during treatment.

Over chemoradiotherapy, repertoires were sampled more than once. CDR1 SGHRS and CDR2 YFSETQ come from the germline V gene. The ends were cut back, 5 bases at V and 2 bases at J, with 15 bases in the middle. The CDR3 is 15 residues long. The J gene is TRBJ2-3, the V gene TRBV5-1, with D possibly TRBD2 on 6 matching bases. The clonotype was recovered from a human donor with HPV-associated anogenital cancer. The material was blood, obtained from a patient who underwent chemoradiotherapy. The CDR3 reads CASSPGRPNTDTQYF. CDR3 nucleotides: TGCGCCAGCAGTCCGGGGAGGCCTAACACAGATACGCAGTATTTT.